These T cell receptor beta chains were read from a single sample in a study of shared clonotypes between healthy human individuals. Measured with immunoSEQ multiplex PCR; TCRdb has only the in-frame clones, and not every one. The table includes some 800,000 clones, 80% to 95% detected once. Input material: naive CD8+ T cells sorted from blood. These receptors were taken from a man aged 30 to 45 in good health. CDR3s leave out the opening cysteine and the closing phenylalanine or tryptophan.

>TRBV18|TRBJ2-7
ASSPDTPSFYEQY
>TRBV11-2|TRBJ2-3
ASSLLTSGGTDTQY
>TRBV7-9|TRBJ1-3
ASSPTLGTGLSGNTIY
>TRBV11-2|TRBJ2-7
ASSYTSGKGYEQY
>TRBV28|TRBJ1-5
ASRGGTGIQPQH
>TRBV2|TRBJ2-1
ASSEEWTSGRYEQF
>TRBV27|TRBJ2-3
ASSFFSGRSTDTQY
>TRBV27|TRBJ2-1
ASSETGRSNEQF
>TRBV4-1|TRBJ1-1
ASRSGAVETEAF
>TRBV6-4|TRBJ2-7
ASSDGTGAAEQY
>TRBV6-5|TRBJ2-1
ASSYSTGMDEQF
>TRBV7-9|TRBJ2-1
ASSSSVADPGSSYNEQF
>TRBV4-3|TRBJ2-1
ASSPLLGNEQF
>TRBV23-1|TRBJ2-6
ASTTRKGQGRSGANVLT
>TRBV5-4|TRBJ2-7
ASSLFWTSGAYEQY
>TRBV7-6|TRBJ2-1
ASSLEWLAPYNEQF
>TRBV11-3|TRBJ2-1
ASSLGAGGYNEQF
>TRBV11-3|TRBJ2-1
ASSPPRSGRALEQF
>TRBV5-1|TRBJ2-3
ASSLPHGTSLADTQY
>TRBV28|TRBJ2-3
ASSLSQGTDTQY
>TRBV7-9|TRBJ1-5
ASSFGEANQPQH
>TRBV9|TRBJ2-3
ASSAGTSGHTDTQY
>TRBV27|TRBJ2-7
ASSLRGEAYEQY
>TRBV27|TRBJ1-1
ASSGRQGANTEAF
>TRBV29-1|TRBJ1-1
SVAGDTEAF
>TRBV19|TRBJ1-5
ASSNGELSNQPQH
>TRBV28|TRBJ1-5
ASTSPGQHNQPQH
>TRBV6-5|TRBJ2-7
ASSYSGEQY
>TRBV9|TRBJ2-5
ASSVEVEWETQY
>TRBV15|TRBJ2-1
ATSDDSGIRFNEQF
>TRBV5-5|TRBJ2-7
ASSLEGRSEQY
>TRBV9|TRBJ2-5
ASSGRGGEEETQY
>TRBV27|TRBJ2-7
ASSLSGAYEQY
>TRBV7-9|TRBJ1-1
ASSSPGYTEAF
>TRBV11-2|TRBJ2-7
ASSLYRREGGRRAYEQY
>TRBV5-1|TRBJ2-7
ASSLGLGLSGFEQY
>TRBV6-5|TRBJ1-2
ASSLPGHGYT
>TRBV5-6|TRBJ2-7
ASSLYDYEQY
>TRBV5-1|TRBJ1-1
ASSLVDREAF
>TRBV13|TRBJ2-1
ASSLVVGGGRAGNEQF
>TRBV19|TRBJ1-2
ASSISGALGGYT
>TRBV25-1|TRBJ2-3
ASSEKLAETDTQY
>TRBV10-2|TRBJ2-7
ASSGTSGNEQY
>TRBV10-3|TRBJ2-1
AISELGHEQF
>TRBV5-6|TRBJ1-1
ASSLKWDMNTEAF
>TRBV27|TRBJ2-2
ASSTLNTGELF
>TRBV7-3|TRBJ2-2
ASSEGAGELF
>TRBV29-1|TRBJ2-1
SVLTGVDNEQF
>TRBV11-1|TRBJ1-5
GAPGARNQPQH
>TRBV10-1|TRBJ2-4
ASSDRDEEDIQY
>TRBV9|TRBJ2-1
ASSPSGSSYNEQF
>TRBV5-1|TRBJ1-1
ASSAGDRQMNTEAF
>TRBV4-3|TRBJ2-7
ASSAIETGTSGRHRSREQY